This section outlines one TCR beta chain sequence together with its context. No antigen is known for it. These data come from a study of T cell responses to AZD1222 COVID-19 vaccine. On the study more broadly: Second-dose recipients at about 4 or about 12 weeks were treated as one pooled group. General study points: Repertoires were collected only later (after the peak T cell response had occurred). Close to half of all spike-specific TCRs reportedly target regions of the variants that are unmutated.

Here immunoSEQ multiplex PCR was the method, and the copy in TCRdb shows in-frame clones only, minus some. The sample includes more than 95,000 clones, less than 95% of them seen just once. The germline V and J ends were trimmed by 1 base and 4 bases, with 12 bases remaining between them. CDR1 is MGHRA and CDR2 is YSYEKL in the germline V gene. There are 15 residues in the CDR3. This TCR came from an adult in good health. The sample in question was peripheral blood, obtained on day 0 of AZD1222 vaccination. The chain joins TRBV4-1 to TRBJ2-3; the D gene is possibly TRBD1 (5 bases). The CDR3 spells CASSQGGVGPDTQYF. In DNA, the CDR3 is TGCGCCAGCAGCCAAGGCGGAGTGGGGCCAGATACGCAGTATTTT.